This TCR beta chain was captured in a study of shared clonotypes between healthy human individuals. V lost 2 bases to trimming and J lost 1 base; unmatched junction nucleotides: 9. CDR3 length: 18 amino acids. Germline CDR1 and CDR2: SGHKS and YYEKEE (reference sequence). The repertoire was sequenced with immunoSEQ multiplex PCR; TCRdb's copy has only in-frame clones and lacks some. The table includes about 530,000 clones, roughly 95% detected once. The chain links TRBV5-5 to TRBJ2-3, with TRBD2 matching over 11 bases. The sample comprised naive CD4+ T cells sorted from blood. The sample's subset: CD45RA+ positively selected. The receptor was derived from a woman aged 30 to 39 in good health. CDR3 sequence reads: CASSFIGGTSGRTDTQYF. CDR3 in DNA: TGTGCCAGCAGCTTTATTGGTGGGACTAGCGGACGCACAGATACGCAGTATTTT.